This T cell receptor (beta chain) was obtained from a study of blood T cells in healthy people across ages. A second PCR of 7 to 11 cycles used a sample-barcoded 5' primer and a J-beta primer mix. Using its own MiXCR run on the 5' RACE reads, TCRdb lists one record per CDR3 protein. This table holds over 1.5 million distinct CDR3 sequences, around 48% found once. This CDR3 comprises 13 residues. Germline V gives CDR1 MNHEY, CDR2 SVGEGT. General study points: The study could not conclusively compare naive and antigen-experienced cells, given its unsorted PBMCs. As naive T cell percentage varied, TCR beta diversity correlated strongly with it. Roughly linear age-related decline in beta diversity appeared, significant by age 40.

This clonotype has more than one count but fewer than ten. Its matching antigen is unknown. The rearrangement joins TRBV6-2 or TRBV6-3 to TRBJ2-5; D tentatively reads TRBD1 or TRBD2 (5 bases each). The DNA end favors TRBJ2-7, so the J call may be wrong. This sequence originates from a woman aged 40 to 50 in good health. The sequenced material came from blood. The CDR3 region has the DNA TGTGCCACCGGACACGGGGTTCCCCACGAGCAGTACTTC. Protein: CATGHGVPHEQYF.